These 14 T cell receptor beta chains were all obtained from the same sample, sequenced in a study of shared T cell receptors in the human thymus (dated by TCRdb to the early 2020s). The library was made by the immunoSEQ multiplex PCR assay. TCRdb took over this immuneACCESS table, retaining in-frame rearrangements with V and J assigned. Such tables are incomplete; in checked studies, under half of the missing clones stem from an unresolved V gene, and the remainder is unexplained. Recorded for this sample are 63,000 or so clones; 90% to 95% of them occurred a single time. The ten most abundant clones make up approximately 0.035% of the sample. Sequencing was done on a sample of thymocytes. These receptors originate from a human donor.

CDR3 region: CASSPEGRTRRSGELFF. As DNA, the CDR3 is TGCGCCAGCAGCCCGGAGGGTCGGACAAGGCGGTCCGGGGAGCTGTTTTTT. The gene calls are TRBV5-1 and TRBJ2-2, with TRBD2 as a possible D gene (6 bases). V lost 4 bases and J lost 6, with 22 bases in between. CDR3 length: 17 residues. The germline CDR1 and CDR2 sequences are SGHRS and YFSETQ. Looking up the rest from reference TRBV5-1 and TRBJ2-2 gives the full variable domain: KAGVTQTPRYLIKTRGQQVTLSCSPISGHRSVSWYQQTPGQGLQFLFEYFSETQRNKGNFPGRFSGRQFSNSRSEMNVSTLELGDSALYLCASSPEGRTRRSGELFFGEGSRLTVL.

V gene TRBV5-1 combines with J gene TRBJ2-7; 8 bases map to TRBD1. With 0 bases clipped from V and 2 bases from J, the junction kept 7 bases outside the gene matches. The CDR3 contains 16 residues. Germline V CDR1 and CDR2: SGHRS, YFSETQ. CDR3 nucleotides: TGCGCCAGCAGCTTGGTGGCAGGGGGCAAACCCTACGAGCAGTACTTC. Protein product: CASSLVAGGKPYEQYF.

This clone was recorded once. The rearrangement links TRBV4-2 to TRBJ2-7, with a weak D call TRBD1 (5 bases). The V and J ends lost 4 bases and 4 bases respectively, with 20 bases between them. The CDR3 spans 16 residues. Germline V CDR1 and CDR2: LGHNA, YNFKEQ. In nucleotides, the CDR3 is TGTGCCAGCAGCCTTTTTACGACAGCAGGGTTATACGAGCAGTACTTC. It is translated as CASSLFTTAGLYEQYF.

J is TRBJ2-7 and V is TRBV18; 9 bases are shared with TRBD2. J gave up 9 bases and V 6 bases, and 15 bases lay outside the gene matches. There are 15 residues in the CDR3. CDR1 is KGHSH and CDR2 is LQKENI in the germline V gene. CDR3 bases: TGTGCCAGCTCCCGGAGCGGGGGGAATATTACGAGGCAGTACTTC. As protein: CASSRSGGNITRQYF. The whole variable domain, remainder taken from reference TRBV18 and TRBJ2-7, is NAGVMQNPRHLVRRRGQEARLRCSPMKGHSHVYWYRQLPEEGLKFMVYLQKENIIDESGMPKERFSAEFPKEGPSILRIQQVVRGDSAAYFCASSRSGGNITRQYFGPGTRLTVT.

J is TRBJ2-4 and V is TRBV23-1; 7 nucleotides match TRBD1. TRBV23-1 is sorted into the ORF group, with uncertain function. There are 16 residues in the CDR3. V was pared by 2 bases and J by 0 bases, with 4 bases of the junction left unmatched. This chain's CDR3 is CASSQKGALAKNIQYF. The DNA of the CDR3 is TGCGCCAGCAGTCAAAAGGGGGCCCTAGCCAAAAACATTCAGTACTTC.

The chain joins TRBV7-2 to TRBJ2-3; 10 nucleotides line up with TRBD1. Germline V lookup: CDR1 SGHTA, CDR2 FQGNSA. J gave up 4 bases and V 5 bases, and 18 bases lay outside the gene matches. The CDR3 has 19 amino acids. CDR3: CASSRIFQGTGVTPDTQYF. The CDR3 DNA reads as TGTGCCAGCAGCCGAATATTTCAGGGGACAGGGGTAACCCCAGATACGCAGTATTTT.

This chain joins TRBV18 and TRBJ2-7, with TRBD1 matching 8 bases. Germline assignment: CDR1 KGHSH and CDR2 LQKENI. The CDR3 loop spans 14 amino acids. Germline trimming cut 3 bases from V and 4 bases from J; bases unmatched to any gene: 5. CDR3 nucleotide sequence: TGTGCCAGCTCACCGGGGACAGGCAAATACGAGCAGTACTTC. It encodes CASSPGTGKYEQYF.

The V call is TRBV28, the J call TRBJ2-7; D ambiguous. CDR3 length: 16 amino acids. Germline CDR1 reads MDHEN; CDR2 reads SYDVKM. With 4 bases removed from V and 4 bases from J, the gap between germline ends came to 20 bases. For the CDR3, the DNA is TGTGCCAGCAGTTCCGATTCGGACCTTTTACAATACGAGCAGTACTTC. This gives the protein CASSSDSDLLQYEQYF.

Here the CDR3 reads CASSVGADLKETQYF. Written as DNA, the CDR3 is TGTGCCAGCAGCGTAGGAGCGGATCTCAAAGAGACCCAGTACTTC. The chain links TRBV5-6 to TRBJ2-5; possibly TRBD2 for D (5 bases). CDR3 length equals 15 residues. Germline V gene lookup returns CDR1 SGHDT and CDR2 YYEEEE. V was shortened by 4 bases and J by 3 bases, with 16 bases between the two germline ends.

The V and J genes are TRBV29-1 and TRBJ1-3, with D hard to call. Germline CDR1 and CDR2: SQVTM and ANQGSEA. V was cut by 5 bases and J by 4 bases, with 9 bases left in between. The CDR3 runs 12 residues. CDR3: CSVTTRGNTIYF. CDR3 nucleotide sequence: TGCAGCGTTACTACCCGCGGAAACACCATATATTTT.

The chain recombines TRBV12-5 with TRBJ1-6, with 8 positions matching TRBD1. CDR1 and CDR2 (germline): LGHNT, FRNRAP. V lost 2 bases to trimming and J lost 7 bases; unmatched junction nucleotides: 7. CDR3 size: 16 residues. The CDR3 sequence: CASGLSSQGGNSPLHF. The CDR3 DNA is TGTGCTAGTGGTTTGAGTTCACAGGGGGGAAATTCACCCCTCCACTTT.

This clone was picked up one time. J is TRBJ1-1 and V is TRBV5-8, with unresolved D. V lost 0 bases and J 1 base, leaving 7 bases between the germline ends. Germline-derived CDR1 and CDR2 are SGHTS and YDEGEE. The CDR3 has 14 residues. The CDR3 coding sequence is TGTGCCAGCAGCTTGGGGCACCCGAACACTGAAGCTTTCTTT. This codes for CASSLGHPNTEAFF.

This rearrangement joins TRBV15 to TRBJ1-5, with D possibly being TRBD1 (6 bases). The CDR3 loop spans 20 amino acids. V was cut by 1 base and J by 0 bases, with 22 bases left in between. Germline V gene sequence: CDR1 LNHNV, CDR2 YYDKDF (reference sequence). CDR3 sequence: CATSRGSPRDTHYSNQPQHF. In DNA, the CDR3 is TGTGCCACCAGCAGAGGATCTCCCCGGGACACCCACTATAGCAATCAGCCCCAGCATTTT. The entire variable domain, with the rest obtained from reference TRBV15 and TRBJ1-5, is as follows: DAMVIQNPRYQVTQFGKPVTLSCSQTLNHNVMYWYQQKSSQAPKLLFHYYDKDFNNEADTPDNFQSRRPNTSFCFLDIRSPGLGDTAMYLCATSRGSPRDTHYSNQPQHFGDGTRLSIL.

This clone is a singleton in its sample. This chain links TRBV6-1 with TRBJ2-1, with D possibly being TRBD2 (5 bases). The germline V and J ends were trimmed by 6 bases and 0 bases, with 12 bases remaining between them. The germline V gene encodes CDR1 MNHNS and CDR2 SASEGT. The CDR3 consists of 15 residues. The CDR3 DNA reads TGTGCCAGCAGCCGAGAAGGGAGCTCCTACAATGAGCAGTTCTTC. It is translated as CASSREGSSYNEQFF.